This T cell receptor beta chain was retrieved from a study of blood T cell repertoires in COVID-19 (dated by TCRdb to about 2020). With respect to the entire study: Samples covering the acute and convalescent phases of COVID-19 were provided by collaborators in the United States, Italy and Spain. The sample metadata nearly always contained a de-identified subject ID, COVID-19 status, age in years and sex. Deeply sampled blood TCRbeta repertoires from subjects exposed to, actively infected with, or recovered from COVID-19 were included in the dataset. Where HLA class I and class II types were available, the types were taken from metadata supplied by the sample provider, not from assay-based typing. The repertoires were made available in a free public database intended to serve as a resource for research on the immune response to SARS-CoV-2. Samples came from the ongoing ImmuneRACE study (first 160 participants) plus 1,254 subjects from 6 global collaborators. The prospective study material was composed of cDNA or gDNA derived from T cells, B-cell-depleted T cells, or PBMCs. The research as a whole found: How much clinical and demographic metadata was included differed by source and by participant, and the metadata was provided uncurated.

Whole blood was collected in K2EDTA tubes by collaborating institutions according to the institutions' own protocols. Collaborator samples were shipped for TCRbeta analysis as frozen whole blood, isolated PBMCs, or DNA extracted from either sample type. TCRbeta CDR3 regions were amplified from genomic DNA using the immunoSEQ Assay, a bias-controlled multiplex PCR. In the authors' own workflow: Within the assay, amplification of reference gene primers was used to estimate how many nucleated cells each sample contained. To quantify the absolute abundance of each unique TCRbeta CDR3 rearrangement, sequence reads were collapsed and filtered. Productive Simpson clonality was computed per sample as the square root of Simpson's diversity index over productive rearrangements. The immuneACCESS repertoire file appears here via TCRdb, limited to in-frame rearrangements. These files lack a portion of the clones; in checked studies, under half of the deficit traces to unresolved V genes, and the cause of the others is not known. V and J calls and clone size are as listed in that table; D and trimming were resolved from the DNA. The sample table holds over 95,000 clones, of which 81% were seen once. The biggest ten clones account for approximately 1.5% of the sample.

Turning to this clone: Its antigen target is currently unknown. Per-nucleotide qualities are absent, and no much larger clonotype sits a single base away.

The receptor was isolated from a middle-aged man with acute or convalescent COVID-19. The specimen sequenced was peripheral blood.

The bases read TGTGCCAGCAGCGTAGCTCAGGGGATAATGACAGATACGCAGTATTTT. Its protein product is CASSVAQGIMTDTQYF. This chain joins TRBV9 to TRBJ2-3; a weak D assignment points to TRBD1 (6 bases agree). Trimming costs V 0 bases and J 3 bases, and their ends lie 14 bases apart. Reading the germline V gene gives CDR1 SGDLS and CDR2 YYNGEE. The CDR3 spans 16 residues, from the cysteine through the phenylalanine. Of the read, only the CDR3 DNA is kept; its 48 bases are in frame from base 1.